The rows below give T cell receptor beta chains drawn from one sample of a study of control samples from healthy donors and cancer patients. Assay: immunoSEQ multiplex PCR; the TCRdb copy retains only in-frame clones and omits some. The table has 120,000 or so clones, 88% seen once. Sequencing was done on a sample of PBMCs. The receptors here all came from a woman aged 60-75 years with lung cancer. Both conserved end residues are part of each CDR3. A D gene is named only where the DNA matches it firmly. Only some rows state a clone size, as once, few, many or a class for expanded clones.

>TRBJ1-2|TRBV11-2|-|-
TGTGCCAGCAGCTTAGATGTAGATGGCTACACCTTC
CASSLDVDGYTF
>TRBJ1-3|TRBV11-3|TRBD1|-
TGTGCCAGCAGTGGGACAGGGGGATCGCGTTTGACAGGAAACACCATATATTTT
CASSGTGGSRLTGNTIYF
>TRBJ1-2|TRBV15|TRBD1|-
TGTGCCACCAGCGAGATCGGGACAGTGTATGGCTACACCTTC
CATSEIGTVYGYTF
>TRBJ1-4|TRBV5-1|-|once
TGCGCCAGCAGCGGACAAGGGGAAGGCCTTGAAAAACTGTTTTTT
CASSGQGEGLEKLFF
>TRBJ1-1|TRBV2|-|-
TGTGCCAGCAGTGGCTCTGCACGCAACACTGAAGCTTTCTTT
CASSGSARNTEAFF
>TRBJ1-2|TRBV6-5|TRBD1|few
TGTGCCAGCAAAATGAGGGGACAGTACTATGGCTACACCTTC
CASKMRGQYYGYTF
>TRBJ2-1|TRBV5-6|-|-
TGTGCCAGCAGTTCCAATCCTAGCTCCTACAATGAGCAGTTCTTC
CASSSNPSSYNEQFF
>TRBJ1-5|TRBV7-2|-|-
TGTGCCAGCAGCTCCGGACGGACTAGCAATCAGCCCCAGCATTTT
CASSSGRTSNQPQHF
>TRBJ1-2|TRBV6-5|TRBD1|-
TGTGCCAGCAGCGGGGACAGATCCTATGGCTACACCTTC
CASSGDRSYGYTF
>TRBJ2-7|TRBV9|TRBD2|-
TGTGCCAGCAGCGTATTAGGCGGGGGGGTTTACGAGCAGTACTTC
CASSVLGGGVYEQYF
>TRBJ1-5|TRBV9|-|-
TGTGCCAGCAGCGTTACGGGGGGCAATCAGCCCCAGCATTTT
CASSVTGGNQPQHF
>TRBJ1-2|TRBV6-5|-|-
TGTGCCAGCAGATCAGGGGAAGAAGGCTACACCTTC
CASRSGEEGYTF
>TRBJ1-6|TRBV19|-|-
TGTGCCAGTAGTTCTCGGGCTGTTTCACCCCTCCACTTT
CASSSRAVSPLHF
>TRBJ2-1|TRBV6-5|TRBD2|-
TGTGCCAGCAAACCGGGACTAGGTGAGCAGTTCTTC
CASKPGLGEQFF
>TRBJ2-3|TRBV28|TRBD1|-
TGTGCCAGCGGGACAGGGGTTTTAGATACGCAGTATTTT
CASGTGVLDTQYF
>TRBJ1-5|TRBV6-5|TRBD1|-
TGTGCCAGCAGCGAGGGACAGACAAGCAATCAGCCCCAGCATTTT
CASSEGQTSNQPQHF
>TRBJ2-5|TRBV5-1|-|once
TGCGCCAGCAGCTTGGGGGCACAGGGCCGAGAGACCCAGTACTTC
CASSLGAQGRETQYF
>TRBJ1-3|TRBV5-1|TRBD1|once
TGCGCCAGCAGCTTGGCCGAGACAGGGGGCCCCTCTGGAAACACCATATATTTT
CASSLAETGGPSGNTIYF
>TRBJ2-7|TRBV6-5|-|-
TGTGCCATCCAGGCCTCCTACGAGCAGTACTTC
CAIQASYEQYF
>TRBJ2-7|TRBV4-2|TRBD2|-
TGTGCCAGCAGCCAAGAGGGAGCGGGAGGGCCAAACGAGCAGTACTTC
CASSQEGAGGPNEQYF
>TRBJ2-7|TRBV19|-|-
TGTGCCAGTAGTATGAGGCAGGGGAATTACGAGCAGTACTTC
CASSMRQGNYEQYF
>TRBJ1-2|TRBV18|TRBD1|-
TGTGCCAGCTCACCACTAGCGGGACAGGGACACCATGGCTACACCTTC
CASSPLAGQGHHGYTF
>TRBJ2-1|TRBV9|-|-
TGTGCCAGCAGCATTGGACAGTCCTACAATGAGCAGTTCTTC
CASSIGQSYNEQFF
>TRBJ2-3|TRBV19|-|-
TGTGCCAGTAGTACCGGGACCCCAGGTACGCAGTATTTT
CASSTGTPGTQYF
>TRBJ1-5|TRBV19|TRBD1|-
TGTGCCAGTAGTATAGATCATACAGGGGGGGGAGGGATGAATCAGCCCCAGCATTTT
CASSIDHTGGGGMNQPQHF
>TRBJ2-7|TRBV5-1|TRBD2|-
TGCGCCAGCAGCCCGTTAGCGGGAGGCCCCCTCTCCTACGAGCAGTACTTC
CASSPLAGGPLSYEQYF
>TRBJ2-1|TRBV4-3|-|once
TGCGCCAGCAGCCAAGATCTGGCCGGGGGCTCCTACAATGAGCAGTTCTTC
CASSQDLAGGSYNEQFF
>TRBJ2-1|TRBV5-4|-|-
TGTGCCAGCAGCTTGCAGGGCAGGGTGAGCGAGCAGTTCTTC
CASSLQGRVSEQFF
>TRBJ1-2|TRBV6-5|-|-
TGTGCCAGCACGCGTGGAGTGGAGTCTAACTATGGCTACACCTTC
CASTRGVESNYGYTF
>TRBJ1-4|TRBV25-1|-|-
TGTGCCAGCATAGGGGCGGAGGAAAAACTGTTTTTT
CASIGAEEKLFF
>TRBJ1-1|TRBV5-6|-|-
TGTGCCAGCAGCCCCTGGGGAAGCCCGGGCACTGAAGCTTTCTTT
CASSPWGSPGTEAFF
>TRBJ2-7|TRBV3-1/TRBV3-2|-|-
TGTGCCAGCAGCCACCTGTTTCAAGACGGCGAGCAGTACTTC
CASSHLFQDGEQYF
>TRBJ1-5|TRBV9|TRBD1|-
TGTGCCAGCGGACAGGGTTTAAGCAATCAGCCCCAGCATTTT
CASGQGLSNQPQHF
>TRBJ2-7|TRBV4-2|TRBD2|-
TGTGCCAGCAGCCCCGGGGCTAGCGGGATTCCCTACGAGCAGTACTTC
CASSPGASGIPYEQYF
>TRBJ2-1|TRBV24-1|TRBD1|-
TGTGCCACCAGTGATGGCGACAGGGGCACGGGTTGGTTCTTC
CATSDGDRGTGWFF
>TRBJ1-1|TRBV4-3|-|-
TGCGCCAGCAGCCAAGGGACAGCGAACACTGAAGCTTTCTTT
CASSQGTANTEAFF
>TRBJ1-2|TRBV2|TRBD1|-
TGTGCCAGCAGGGGAGGACAGGCATCTTTTGGCTACACCTTC
CASRGGQASFGYTF
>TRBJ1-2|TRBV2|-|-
TGTGCCAGCAGTGCAGGGCTTAACTATGGCTACACCTTC
CASSAGLNYGYTF
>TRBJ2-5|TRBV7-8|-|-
TGTGCCAGCAGCTGGAACCCTCCCAGTATTCAAGGGGGGCCCCAAGAGACCCAGTACTTC
CASSWNPPSIQGGPQETQYF
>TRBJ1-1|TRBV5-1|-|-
TGCGCCAGCAGCCAGGACACTGGGGGGACTGAAGCTTTCTTT
CASSQDTGGTEAFF
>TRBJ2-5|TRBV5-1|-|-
TGCGCCAGCGGTTCGTGGCAGGGCAACCAAGAGACCCAGTACTTC
CASGSWQGNQETQYF
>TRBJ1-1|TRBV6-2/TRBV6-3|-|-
TGTGCCAGCAGTTCTCCAGGACTGAACACTGAAGCTTTCTTT
CASSSPGLNTEAFF
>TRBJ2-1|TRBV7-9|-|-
TGTGCCAGCAGTAAAGGGGGGTCCCCGTGGAATGAGCAGTTCTTC
CASSKGGSPWNEQFF
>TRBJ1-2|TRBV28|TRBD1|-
TGTGCCAGCAGTTCCCTCGGGGAGGGGGCGAGAGGCTACACCTTC
CASSSLGEGARGYTF
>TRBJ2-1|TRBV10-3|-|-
TGTGCCATCAGTGAGCCGGGACACGGTGCGGGGGATGAGCAGTTCTTC
CAISEPGHGAGDEQFF
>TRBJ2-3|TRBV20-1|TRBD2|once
TGCAGTGCTAGTACTGGCGGGGGAGGGGATACGCAGTATTTT
CSASTGGGGDTQYF
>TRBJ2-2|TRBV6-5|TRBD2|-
TGTGCCAGCAGTTACGGACTAGCGGAGAACACCGGGGAGCTGTTTTTT
CASSYGLAENTGELFF
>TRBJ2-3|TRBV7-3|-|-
TGTGCCAGCAGCTTAGGGGCAGGATTCGCAGATACGCAGTATTTT
CASSLGAGFADTQYF
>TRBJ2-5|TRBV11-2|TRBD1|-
TGTGCCAGCAGCTCTACAGGGGGCGCGGGGGAGACCCAGTACTTC
CASSSTGGAGETQYF
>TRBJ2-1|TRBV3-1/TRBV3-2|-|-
TGTGCCAGCAGCCAATTAACGTCAGGTAATGAGCAGTTCTTC
CASSQLTSGNEQFF
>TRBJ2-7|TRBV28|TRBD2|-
TGTGCCAGCAGTTTAGCGGGGGTAACCTACGAGCAGTACTTC
CASSLAGVTYEQYF